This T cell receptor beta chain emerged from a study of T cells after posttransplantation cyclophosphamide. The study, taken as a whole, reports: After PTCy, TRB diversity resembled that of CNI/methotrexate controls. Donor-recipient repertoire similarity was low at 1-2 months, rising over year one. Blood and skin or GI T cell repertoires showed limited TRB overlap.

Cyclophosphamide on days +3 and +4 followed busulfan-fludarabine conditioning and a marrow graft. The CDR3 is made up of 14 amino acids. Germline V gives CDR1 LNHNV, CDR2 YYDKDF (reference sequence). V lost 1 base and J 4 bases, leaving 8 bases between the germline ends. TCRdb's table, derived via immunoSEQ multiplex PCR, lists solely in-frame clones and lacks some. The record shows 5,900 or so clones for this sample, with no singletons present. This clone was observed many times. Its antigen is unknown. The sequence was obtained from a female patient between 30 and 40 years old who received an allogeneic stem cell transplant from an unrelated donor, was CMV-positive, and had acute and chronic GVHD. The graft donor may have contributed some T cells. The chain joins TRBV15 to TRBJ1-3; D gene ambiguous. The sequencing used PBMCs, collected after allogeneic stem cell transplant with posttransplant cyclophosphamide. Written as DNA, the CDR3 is TGTGCCACCAGCAGAGGAGGGCCAGGAAACACCATATATTTT. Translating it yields CATSRGGPGNTIYF.